The clone carrying this T cell receptor (beta chain) was counted once. These data are taken from a study of shared clonotypes between healthy human individuals. Clones were read by immunoSEQ multiplex PCR, and TCRdb kept only the in-frame ones, dropping some. The sample contains about 490,000 clones, over 65% of which appear only once. J was trimmed by 6 bases and V by 0 bases; bases with no gene match: 5. CDR1 SGHRS and CDR2 YFSETQ come from the germline V gene. CDR3 size: 15 residues. The TCR originated in a woman between 40 and 55 years old in good health. Some clones in this sample may be carry-over from other donors' samples. The gene calls are TRBV5-1 and TRBJ1-2; 10 bases line up with TRBD1. Sequencing was done on a sample of PBMCs. The CDR3 DNA follows: TGCGCCAGCAGCTTGGAGACAGGGGGCCCCCATGGCTACACCTTC. Amino acids: CASSLETGGPHGYTF.